The 17 T cell receptor beta chains below were found in one sample sequenced in a study of blood T cell repertoires in COVID-19. Measured with immunoSEQ multiplex PCR; TCRdb has only the in-frame clones, and not every one. The table lists about 210,000 clones, 92% of them singletons. Sequenced sample: peripheral blood. Source of these receptors: a man aged 25-45 years with acute or convalescent COVID-19.

CDR3 nucleotides: TGTGCCAGCGGACTAGCGGAATACACCGGGGAGCTGTTTTTT. Translating it yields CASGLAEYTGELFF. The chain employs TRBV11-2 and TRBJ2-2, with 10 bases aligning to TRBD2. CDR1 and CDR2 from the germline V gene are SGHAT and FQNNGV. The CDR3 runs 14 residues. Unmatched junction bases numbered 3, after V lost 8 bases and J lost 3 bases.

The chain employs TRBV21-1 and TRBJ1-2; TRBD1 is taken as the D call from the table, unchecked against the DNA. TRBV21-1 is noted as a pseudogene. The CDR3 totals 13 residues. The CDR3 reads CASSVQSNYGYTF. As DNA, the CDR3 is TGTGCCAGCAGCGTACAGAGTAACTATGGCTACACCTTC.

V gene TRBV18 combines with J gene TRBJ1-3, with unresolved D. This CDR3 is built from 14 residues. Germline V lookup: CDR1 KGHSH, CDR2 LQKENI. With 3 bases removed from V and 0 bases from J, the gap between germline ends came to 6 bases. The CDR3 bases are TGTGCCAGCTCACCGGCGGACTCTGGAAACACCATATATTTT. This encodes CASSPADSGNTIYF.

The chain couples TRBV11-2 to TRBJ2-1; 8 bases align to TRBD2. CDR1 and CDR2 from the germline V gene are SGHAT and FQNNGV. Trimming took 5 bases from V and 13 from J; bases not matched to a gene: 13. The CDR3 is 14 residues long. The CDR3 coding sequence is TGTGCCAGCAGCCCCAGCACGAGCGGGGGCCCCCAGTTCTTC. Amino acid sequence: CASSPSTSGGPQFF. The whole variable domain, filled in from reference TRBV11-2 and TRBJ2-1, reads EAGVAQSPRYKIIEKRQSVAFWCNPISGHATLYWYQQILGQGPKLLIQFQNNGVVDDSQLPKDRFSAERLKGVDSTLKIQPAKLEDSAVYLCASSPSTSGGPQFFGPGTRLTVL.

The gene calls are TRBV28 and TRBJ2-5; the match to TRBD2 covers 13 bases. V gave up 2 bases and J gave up 0 bases; unmatched junction bases: 15. The CDR3 has 21 amino acids. CDR1 and CDR2 from the germline V gene are MDHEN and SYDVKM. The CDR3: CASSLGVASGTSGTYQETQYF. CDR3 sequence (DNA): TGTGCCAGCAGTTTAGGGGTGGCATCCGGGACTAGCGGGACGTACCAAGAGACCCAGTACTTC.

This clone was found once. The chain links TRBV14 to TRBJ1-3; possibly TRBD1 for D (5 bases). The CDR3 runs to 18 residues. The ends were cut back, 0 bases at V and 0 bases at J, with 15 bases in the middle. Germline lookup yields CDR1 SGHDN and CDR2 FVKESK. CDR3 amino acids: CASSQDTWGRTSGNTIYF. CDR3 in DNA: TGTGCCAGCAGCCAAGATACCTGGGGCAGGACCTCTGGAAACACCATATATTTT.

Notes on this clone: Its ends do not fully match the called genes, so a read error is possible. The rearrangement links TRBV6-5 to TRBJ2-1; 9 bases match TRBD1. The CDR3 is 13 amino acids. Germline CDR1 is MNHEY and CDR2 is SVGAGI. CDR3 sequence: CASSPGTGIGRVF. The CDR3 DNA is TGTGCCAGCAGCCCGGGGACAGGGATCGGCCGGGTCTTC.

This chain connects TRBV11-2 to TRBJ2-7, with 9 bases fitting TRBD1. Germline-derived CDR1 and CDR2 are SGHAT and FQNNGV. The CDR3 covers 14 residues. Trimming cost V 3 bases and J 6 bases; bases outside gene matches: 6. The CDR3 DNA reads TGTGCCAGCAGCTTCCCGGGACAGGGTGGCGAGCAGTACTTC. Translated: CASSFPGQGGEQYF.

The gene calls are TRBV7-8 and TRBJ1-5, with D perhaps TRBD1 (5 bases). CDR1 and CDR2 (germline): SGHVS, FQNEAQ. The length of the CDR3 is 12 residues. Trimming took 5 bases from V and 5 from J, leaving 7 bases between them. The CDR3 here is CASSPGDQPQHF. The CDR3 region has the DNA TGTGCCAGCAGCCCGGGGGATCAGCCCCAGCATTTT.

The chain combines TRBV24-1 with TRBJ2-1, with D possibly TRBD2 on 5 matching bases. CDR1 and CDR2 from the germline V gene are KGHDR and SFDVKD. The ends were cut back, 4 bases at V and 8 bases at J, with 20 bases in the middle. The CDR3 has 16 amino acids. CDR3 amino acids: CATSDQTSIIADEQFF. In nucleotides, the CDR3 is TGTGCCACCAGTGACCAAACTAGTATAATTGCGGATGAGCAGTTCTTC.

V usage is TRBV19 and J usage is TRBJ2-6; D is undetermined. With 6 bases removed from V and 5 bases from J, the gap between germline ends came to 17 bases. The germline CDR1 and CDR2 sequences are LNHDA and SQIVND (reference sequence). This CDR3 comprises 16 residues. The CDR3 here is CASSTYYTSRANVLTF. CDR3 bases: TGTGCCAGTAGCACGTATTACACGTCCAGGGCCAACGTCCTGACTTTC.

The chain joins TRBV28 to TRBJ1-1; D possibly corresponds to TRBD1 (5 bases). There are 19 residues in the CDR3. The V end was cut by 6 bases, the J end by 0 bases, with 26 bases between. Germline V gene data show CDR1 as MDHEN and CDR2 as SYDVKM. The CDR3 loop is CASSMIGGGGYMVNTEAFF. The CDR3 nucleotides read TGTGCCAGCAGCATGATTGGTGGGGGGGGGTACATGGTGAACACTGAAGCTTTCTTT. Together with reference TRBV28 and TRBJ1-1, the CDR3 gives the full variable domain: DVKVTQSSRYLVKRTGEKVFLECVQDMDHENMFWYRQDPGLGLRLIYFSYDVKMKEKGDIPEGYSVSREKKERFSLILESASTNQTSMYLCASSMIGGGGYMVNTEAFFGQGTRLTVV.

The chain is built from TRBV27 and TRBJ2-1; 9 nucleotides agree with TRBD2. J gave up 8 bases and V 6 bases, and 8 bases lay outside the gene matches. CDR3 length: 14 amino acids. The V gene's germline CDR1 is MNHEY and CDR2 SMNVEV (reference sequence). The CDR3 spells CASRLRGGHDEQFF. The CDR3 DNA reads as TGTGCCAGCAGACTGCGGGGGGGCCACGATGAGCAGTTCTTC.

The chain is built from TRBV6-5 and TRBJ2-7; 7 positions match TRBD2. CDR3 length: 15 amino acids. After removal of 8 bases from V and 6 bases from J, the junction contained 16 bases not matched to a gene. In germline, CDR1 is MNHEY, CDR2 SVGAGI. The CDR3 loop reads CASGMGGGSHREQYF. CDR3 coding DNA: TGTGCCAGCGGTATGGGGGGGGGATCCCATCGCGAGCAGTACTTC.

This chain links TRBV7-2 with TRBJ1-4; possible D gene TRBD1, 5 bases. Trimming left V 1 base short and J 7 bases short, with 7 bases between. CDR1 SGHTA and CDR2 FQGNSA come from the germline V gene. This CDR3 is built from 13 residues. CDR3 nucleotides: TGTGCCAGCAGCTTAGACGGGGGTGAAAAACTGTTTTTT. Encoded protein: CASSLDGGEKLFF.

The V call is TRBV7-8, the J call TRBJ1-1, with 9 bases matching TRBD1. The germline CDR1 and CDR2 sequences are SGHVS and FQNEAQ. The CDR3 extends over 15 amino acids. J lost 5 bases, V lost 3 bases, and 7 bases had no gene match. Here the CDR3 reads CASSFDRGLLTEAFF. The CDR3 DNA is TGTGCCAGCAGCTTCGACAGGGGGTTGTTAACTGAAGCTTTCTTT.

The genes are TRBV18 and TRBJ2-1, with 7 bases fitting TRBD2. Looked up from germline, CDR1 is KGHSH and CDR2 is LQKENI. The CDR3 covers 17 residues. J was trimmed by 0 bases and V by 6 bases; bases with no gene match: 11. CDR3 residues: CASSSSMVAGSYNEQFF. The CDR3 coding sequence is TGTGCCAGCTCCTCCAGTATGGTAGCGGGCTCCTACAATGAGCAGTTCTTC.